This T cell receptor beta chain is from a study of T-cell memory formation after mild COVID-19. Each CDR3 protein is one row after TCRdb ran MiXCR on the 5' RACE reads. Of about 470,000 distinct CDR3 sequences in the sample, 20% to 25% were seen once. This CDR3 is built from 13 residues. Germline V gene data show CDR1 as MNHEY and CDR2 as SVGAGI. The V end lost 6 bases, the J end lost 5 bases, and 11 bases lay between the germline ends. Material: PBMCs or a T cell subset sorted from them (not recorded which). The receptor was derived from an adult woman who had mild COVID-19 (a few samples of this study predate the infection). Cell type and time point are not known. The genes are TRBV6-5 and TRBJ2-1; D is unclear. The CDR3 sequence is CASRTPRDNEQFF. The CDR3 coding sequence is TGTGCCAGCAGGACGCCTAGGGACAATGAGCAGTTCTTC.